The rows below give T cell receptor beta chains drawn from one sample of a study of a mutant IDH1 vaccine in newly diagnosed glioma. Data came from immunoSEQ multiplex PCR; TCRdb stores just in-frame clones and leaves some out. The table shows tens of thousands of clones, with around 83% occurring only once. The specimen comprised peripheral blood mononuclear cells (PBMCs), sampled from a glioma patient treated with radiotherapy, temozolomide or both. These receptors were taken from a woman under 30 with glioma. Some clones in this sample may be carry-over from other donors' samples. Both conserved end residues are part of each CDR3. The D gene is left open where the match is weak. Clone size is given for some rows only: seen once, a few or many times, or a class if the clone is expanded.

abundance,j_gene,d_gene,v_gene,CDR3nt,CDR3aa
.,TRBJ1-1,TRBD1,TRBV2,TGTGCCAGCAGTTTCGGGGACAGAAACACTGAAGCTTTCTTT,CASSFGDRNTEAFF
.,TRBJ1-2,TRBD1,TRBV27,TGTGCCAGCAGTTTTAATGGGGGCAGGGGGCCTGGCTACACCTTC,CASSFNGGRGPGYTF
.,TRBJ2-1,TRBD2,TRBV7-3,TGTGCCAGCAATGTAGCGGGAGGGCCTGGGTCCTACAATGAGCAGTTCTTC,CASNVAGGPGSYNEQFF
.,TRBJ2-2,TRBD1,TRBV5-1,TGCGCCAGCAGCCTGGGACAGGGGCTGAGCACCGGGGAGCTGTTTTTT,CASSLGQGLSTGELFF
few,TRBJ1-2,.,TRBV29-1,TGCAGCGTTGTTAAAGAGGGGGATGGGGGCTACACCTTC,CSVVKEGDGGYTF
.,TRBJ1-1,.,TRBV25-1,TGTGCCAGCAGTGAGAGACAGGCTAGGAACACTGAAGCTTTCTTT,CASSERQARNTEAFF
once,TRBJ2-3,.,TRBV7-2,TGTGCCAGCAGCTTAGTAGGGCGCACAGATACGCAGTATTTT,CASSLVGRTDTQYF
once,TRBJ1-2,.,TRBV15,TGTGCCACCAGCAGAGATAGTCAGGGCCGCTATGGCTACACCTTC,CATSRDSQGRYGYTF
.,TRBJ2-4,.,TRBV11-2,TGTGCCAGCAGCTTAGATAATCTGGGCCGAAACTTAAACATTCAGTACTTC,CASSLDNLGRNLNIQYF
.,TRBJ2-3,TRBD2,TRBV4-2,TGTGCCAGTTGGCCACGTAGCGGGGTTACAGATACGCAGTATTTT,CASWPRSGVTDTQYF
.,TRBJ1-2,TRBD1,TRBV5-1,TGCGCCAGCAGCTATGTCGGGTGGGGGGGGACAGGGCCTAACTATGGCTACACCTTC,CASSYVGWGGTGPNYGYTF
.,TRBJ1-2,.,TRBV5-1,TGCGCCAGCAGCTGGGACACCTATGGCTACACCTTC,CASSWDTYGYTF
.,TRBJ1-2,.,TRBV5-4,TGTGCCAGCAGCTTGAAACTCGGGGACTCCTATGGCTACACCTTC,CASSLKLGDSYGYTF
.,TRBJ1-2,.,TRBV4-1,TGCGCCAGCAGCCAAGATCTTCGGGGGGCGGAGGGTGGCTACACCTTC,CASSQDLRGAEGGYTF
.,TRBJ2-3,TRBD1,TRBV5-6,TGTGCCAGCAGCTTCGGGGACAGGGGCCCCCTGGGCACAGATACGCAGTATTTT,CASSFGDRGPLGTDTQYF
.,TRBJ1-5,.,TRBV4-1,TGCGCCAGCAGCCAAGATCTCGCGGTGGGGCAGCCCCAGCATTTT,CASSQDLAVGQPQHF
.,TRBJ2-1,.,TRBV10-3,TGTGCCATCAGTGAAAGCCTTGTTAGCAATGAGCAGTTCTTC,CAISESLVSNEQFF
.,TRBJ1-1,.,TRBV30,TGTGCCTGGAGTTCGCAAGGGAGGACCCCTGAAGCTTTCTTT,CAWSSQGRTPEAFF
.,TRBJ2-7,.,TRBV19,TGTGCCAGTAGTGCTACAGGGGGGGGCTACGAGCAGTACTTC,CASSATGGGYEQYF
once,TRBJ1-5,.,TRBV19,TGTGCCAGTCAAGGGGGGAGATTCAATCAGCCCCAGCATTTT,CASQGGRFNQPQHF
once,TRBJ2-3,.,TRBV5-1,TGCGCCAGCAGCTTTCGGGAGTATAAAGATACGCAGTATTTT,CASSFREYKDTQYF
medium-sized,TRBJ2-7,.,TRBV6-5,TGTGCCAGCAGTTCCGTAGACGGCAGCTCCTACGAGCAGTACTTC,CASSSVDGSSYEQYF
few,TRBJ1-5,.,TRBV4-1,TGCGCCAGCAGCCAAGAGGGGGCAGGGGCTATTAATCAGCCCCAGCATTTT,CASSQEGAGAINQPQHF
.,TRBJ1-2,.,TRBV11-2,TGTGCCAGCAGCTTAGGCCCAGGGCTGGCTCCCTTCTATGGCTACACCTTC,CASSLGPGLAPFYGYTF
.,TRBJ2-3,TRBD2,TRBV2,TGTGCCAGCAGTGGGCGCGGGGGAAAAGGGACAGATACGCAGTATTTT,CASSGRGGKGTDTQYF
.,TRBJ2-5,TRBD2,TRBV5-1,TGCGCCAGCAGCCAGGGACTAGCGGGGGGTCTAGAGACCCAGTACTTC,CASSQGLAGGLETQYF
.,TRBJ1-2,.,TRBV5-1,TGCGCCAGCAGCCGCCTGGCGGACAGATTTAGCTATGGCTACACCTTC,CASSRLADRFSYGYTF
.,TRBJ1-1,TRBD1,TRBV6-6,TGTGCCAGCAATTTTTTAGGGGGCGCCGGGAGTACTGAAGCTTTCTTT,CASNFLGGAGSTEAFF
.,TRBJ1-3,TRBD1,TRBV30,TGTGCCTGGAGTCCAGGACAGGGCCACACCATATATTTT,CAWSPGQGHTIYF
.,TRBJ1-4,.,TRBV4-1,TGCGCCAGCAGCCAAGAGGCCAGGAGGGAAGAAAAACTGTTTTTT,CASSQEARREEKLFF
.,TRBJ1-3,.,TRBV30,TGTGCCTGGAAGATCGACAGTTACTCTGGAAACACCATATATTTT,CAWKIDSYSGNTIYF
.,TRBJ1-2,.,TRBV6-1,TGTGCCAGCGTAAAGGGCTCGGGAGGTACCTTC,CASVKGSGGTF
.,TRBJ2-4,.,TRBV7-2,TGTGCCAGCAGATCACTTAGACCGGGGGAAACGATTCAGTACTTC,CASRSLRPGETIQYF
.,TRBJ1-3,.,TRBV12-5,TGTGCTAGTGGGGGGGGCACCATATATTTT,CASGGGTIYF
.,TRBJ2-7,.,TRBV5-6,TGTGCCAGCAGCTTCGGGTACGAGCAGTACTTC,CASSFGYEQYF
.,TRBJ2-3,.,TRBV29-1,TGCAGCGTTGCCCCACGGGATACGCAGTATTTT,CSVAPRDTQYF
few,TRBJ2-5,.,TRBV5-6,TGTGCCAGCACCTCCGACCAGGGGATTCGAGAGACCCAGTACTTC,CASTSDQGIRETQYF
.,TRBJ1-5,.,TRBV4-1,TGCGCCAGCAGCCAAGCATGGGCTCAGCCCCAGCATTTT,CASSQAWAQPQHF
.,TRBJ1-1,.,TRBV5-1,TGCGCCAGCAGGGTTTCAGAGCTCGCTTTGAACACTGAAGCTTTCTTT,CASRVSELALNTEAFF
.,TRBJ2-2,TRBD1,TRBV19,TGTGCCAGTAGTACACAGGGGGCGGGCACCGGGGAGCTGTTTTTT,CASSTQGAGTGELFF
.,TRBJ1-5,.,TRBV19,TGTGCCAGTAGTTTTGGGGGAAACCAGCCCCAGCATTTT,CASSFGGNQPQHF
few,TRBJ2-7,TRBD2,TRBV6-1,TGTGCCAGCAGTGGGGGACTAGCGGGAACCTACGAGCAGTACTTC,CASSGGLAGTYEQYF
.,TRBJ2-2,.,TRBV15,TGTGCCACCAGCAGAGATCCGACGGGGGCCGGGGAGCTGTTTTTT,CATSRDPTGAGELFF
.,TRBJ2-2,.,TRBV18,TGTGCCAGCTCACTACAGGGTGCCGGGGAGCTGTTTTTT,CASSLQGAGELFF
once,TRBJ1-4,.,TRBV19,TGTGCCAGTAGTGGAACGGCAACTAATGAAAAACTGTTTTTT,CASSGTATNEKLFF
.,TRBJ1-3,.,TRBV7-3,TGTGCCAGCAGCTCCGACTCCTACTCTGGAAACACCATATATTTT,CASSSDSYSGNTIYF
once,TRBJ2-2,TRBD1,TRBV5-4,TGTGCCAGCAGCTTGCCAGGGGGCGCCGGCGGGGAGCTGTTTTTT,CASSLPGGAGGELFF
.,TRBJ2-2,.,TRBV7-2,TGTGCCAGCAGCTCCCCCCCCGGGGGTCGGGAGCTGTTTTTT,CASSSPPGGRELFF
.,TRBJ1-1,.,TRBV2,TGTGCCAGCACCGAACGGGAGAAGTACACTGAAGCTTTCTTT,CASTEREKYTEAFF
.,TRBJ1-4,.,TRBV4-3,TGCGCCAGCAGCCAAGAAGGGGGGCGGCTTAATGAAAAACTGTTTTTT,CASSQEGGRLNEKLFF
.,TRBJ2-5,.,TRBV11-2,TGTGCCAGCAGCTTAGGATACTGGGAGACCCAGTACTTC,CASSLGYWETQYF
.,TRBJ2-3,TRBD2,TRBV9,TGTGCCAGCAGCATCTCCCCCCCTCGCGGGGGAAACACAGATACGCAGTATTTT,CASSISPPRGGNTDTQYF
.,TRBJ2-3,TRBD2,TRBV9,TGTGCCAGCAGCCCTAGCGGGAGAGGAGGTCTCGCAGATACGCAGTATTTT,CASSPSGRGGLADTQYF